This T cell receptor (beta chain) was sequenced in a study of immune reconstitution after stem cell transplant in scleroderma. By frequency in the sample, this clonotype is medium-sized (0.01 to 0.1%). TCRdb recomputed calls from the RT-PCR reads with MiXCR, one row per CDR3 protein. The data show 2,000 to 2,500 distinct CDR3 sequences, roughly 8.6% seen once. This specimen was acquired before or after autologous hematopoietic stem cell transplantation (not recorded which). This receptor was identified in a male donor with systemic sclerosis.

For the CDR3, the DNA is TGCAGCGTTGAGGGTCCGGGACTCCGCAACAATGAGCAGTTCTTC. Residues: CSVEGPGLRNNEQFF. This rearrangement joins TRBV29-1 to TRBJ2-1, with D possibly matching TRBD2 (6 bases). The germline gives CDR1 SQVTM, CDR2 ANQGSEA. The CDR3 consists of 15 residues. Between the trimmed V and J ends, which lost 3 bases and 5 bases, there was a span of 17 bases.